These T cell receptor beta chains were read from a single sample in a study of technical replicates of blood from a few donors. The repertoire was sequenced with immunoSEQ multiplex PCR; TCRdb's copy has only in-frame clones and lacks some. The sample has 75,000 to 100,000 clones; approximately 95% are singletons. Material for sequencing was T cells isolated from PBMCs. These receptors all come from a human donor in good health. The CDR3 runs from the conserved cysteine through the conserved F or W. The D gene is left open where the match is weak. Clone sizes are given selectively: once, few, many, or a class where the clone is expanded.

CDR3aa	CDR3nt	d_gene	v_gene	j_gene	abundance
CASSGQTVNYGYTF	TGTGCCAGCAGCGGACAGACAGTTAACTATGGCTACACCTTC	NA	TRBV7-2	TRBJ1-2	NA
CASSARAGTSPETQYF	TGTGCCAGCAGCGCCAGGGCCGGGACTAGCCCGGAGACCCAGTACTTC	TRBD2	TRBV7-3	TRBJ2-5	NA
CASSETGTRSTDTQYF	TGTGCCAGTAGTGAAACCGGGACTAGAAGCACAGATACGCAGTATTTT	TRBD2	TRBV19	TRBJ2-3	once
CASSSLAGYPPPYEQYF	TGTGCCAGCAGCTCCTTAGCGGGCTACCCTCCTCCCTACGAGCAGTACTTC	TRBD2	TRBV7-9	TRBJ2-7	NA
CASSQGRLAGAGELFF	TGCGCCAGCAGCCAAGGCCGACTAGCGGGAGCCGGGGAGCTGTTTTTT	TRBD2	TRBV4-3	TRBJ2-2	NA
CSVVSGPYQPQHF	TGCAGCGTTGTTTCAGGGCCCTATCAGCCCCAGCATTTT	NA	TRBV29-1	TRBJ1-5	NA
CASSWTGVEETQYF	TGTGCCAGCAGCTGGACAGGGGTAGAAGAGACCCAGTACTTC	TRBD1	TRBV5-4	TRBJ2-5	NA
CASSATGKGWPQHF	TGTGCCAGCAGTGCTACAGGGAAAGGGTGGCCCCAGCATTTT	NA	TRBV6-1	TRBJ1-5	NA
CASSFYRVDAYEQYF	TGTGCCAGCAGCTTCTACAGGGTAGATGCCTACGAGCAGTACTTC	NA	TRBV5-6	TRBJ2-7	NA
CASSLEGGAPGNTIYF	TGCGCCAGCAGCTTGGAAGGGGGCGCCCCAGGAAACACCATATATTTT	TRBD1	TRBV5-1	TRBJ1-3	NA
CASSFTRTGQGCDQPQHF	TGTGCCAGCAGCTTCACCCGGACAGGGCAGGGTTGTGATCAGCCCCAGCATTTT	TRBD1	TRBV11-3	TRBJ1-5	NA
CASSVTGAVDTQYF	TGCGCCAGCAGCGTCACAGGGGCGGTGGATACGCAGTATTTT	TRBD1	TRBV5-1	TRBJ2-3	NA
CASSQGGTRSAGNTIYF	TGTGCCAGCAGCCAAGGTGGGACTCGGAGCGCTGGAAACACCATATATTTT	NA	TRBV4-2	TRBJ1-3	once
CASSLTDRVYEQYF	TGTGCCAGCAGTTTAACTGATCGGGTCTACGAGCAGTACTTC	NA	TRBV28	TRBJ2-7	NA
CASGPFGGNEQFF	TGTGCCAGCGGACCTTTCGGGGGCAATGAGCAGTTCTTC	NA	TRBV6-5	TRBJ2-1	NA
CASSLAGGRTDTQYF	TGTGCCAGCAGCTTGGCGGGAGGACGGACAGATACGCAGTATTTT	TRBD2	TRBV5-4	TRBJ2-3	NA
CASSQDGGTGFNYGYTF	TGCGCCAGCAGCCAAGATGGGGGGACAGGGTTTAACTATGGCTACACCTTC	TRBD1	TRBV4-3	TRBJ1-2	NA
CASSARTGSTEAFF	TGTGCCAGCAGCGCCCGGACAGGGAGTACTGAAGCTTTCTTT	TRBD1	TRBV7-2	TRBJ1-1	NA
CASSPVVDEQYF	TGTGCCAGCAGCCCGGTAGTCGACGAGCAGTACTTC	NA	TRBV9	TRBJ2-7	once
CASSQGVPGNTIYF	TGCGCCAGCAGCCAAGGCGTTCCTGGAAACACCATATATTTT	NA	TRBV4-1	TRBJ1-3	NA
CASRREGDGLTEQYF	TGTGCCAGCCGCAGAGAGGGGGACGGACTTACCGAGCAGTACTTC	NA	TRBV6-1	TRBJ2-7	NA
CASSLAPSGYGYTF	TGTGCCAGCAGCTTAGCCCCCTCGGGGTATGGCTACACCTTC	NA	TRBV7-9	TRBJ1-2	NA
CASSGPQPSGNTIYF	TGTGCCAGCAGTGGGCCGCAGCCCTCTGGAAACACCATATATTTT	NA	TRBV6-6	TRBJ1-3	NA
CASSRQVQETQYF	TGTGCCAGTAGTAGACAGGTCCAAGAGACCCAGTACTTC	NA	TRBV19	TRBJ2-5	NA
CASSIGQGFLGQYF	TGTGCCAGTAGTATCGGTCAGGGCTTTCTAGGGCAGTATTTT	NA	TRBV19	TRBJ2-3	NA
CSVDRTSGSHNEQFF	TGCAGCGTGGACCGGACTAGCGGGAGCCACAATGAGCAGTTCTTC	TRBD2	TRBV29-1	TRBJ2-1	NA
CASSPRIPYGYTF	TGTGCCAGCAGCCCCAGGATTCCATATGGCTACACCTTC	NA	TRBV14	TRBJ1-2	once
CASSPAGHDEAFF	TGTGCCAGCAGTCCCGCCGGACACGACGAAGCTTTCTTT	NA	TRBV27	TRBJ1-1	NA
CATSNLPGTYEQYF	TGTGCCACCAGCAACCTACCGGGGACCTACGAGCAGTACTTC	NA	TRBV15	TRBJ2-7	NA
CASSLQGRTEAFF	TGTGCCAGCAGCCTACAGGGTAGGACTGAAGCTTTCTTT	NA	TRBV9	TRBJ1-1	NA
CSVEVPENTIYF	TGCAGCGTTGAAGTACCGGAGAACACCATATATTTT	NA	TRBV29-1	TRBJ1-3	NA
CASSSDRDGANVLTF	TGTGCCAGCAGTTCGGACAGGGATGGGGCCAACGTCCTGACTTTC	TRBD1	TRBV28	TRBJ2-6	NA
CASSVDSGTDTQYF	TGTGCCAGCAGCGTAGATAGCGGCACAGATACGCAGTATTTT	NA	TRBV9	TRBJ2-3	NA
CASITSGIQPGATQYF	TGTGCCAGCATAACTAGCGGGATTCAGCCCGGGGCTACGCAGTATTTT	TRBD2	TRBV2	TRBJ2-3	once
CASEAGGTEKLFF	TGTGCCAGCGAGGCAGGGGGAACTGAAAAACTGTTTTTT	TRBD1	TRBV11-2	TRBJ1-4	NA
CAWSEASGSILYNEQFF	TGTGCCTGGAGTGAGGCTAGCGGGAGTATTCTCTACAATGAGCAGTTCTTC	TRBD2	TRBV30	TRBJ2-1	NA
CASSPRDSYTTTNYGYTF	TGTGCCAGCTCACCGAGGGACAGTTATACCACTACGAACTATGGCTACACCTTC	TRBD1	TRBV18	TRBJ1-2	NA
CASSFSQGAYEQYF	TGTGCCAGCAGTTTTAGCCAGGGTGCCTACGAGCAGTACTTC	NA	TRBV27	TRBJ2-7	NA
CASSLFGGENTEAFF	TGTGCCAGCAGTTTATTCGGGGGAGAGAACACTGAAGCTTTCTTT	NA	TRBV27	TRBJ1-1	NA
CASSYGRGDTQYF	TGTGCCAGCAGTTACGGCCGGGGAGATACGCAGTATTTT	NA	TRBV6-5	TRBJ2-3	NA
CASSSGPGERSLLNEKLFF	TGTGCCAGCAGCTCGGGCCCCGGGGAGCGCTCACTATTAAATGAAAAACTGTTTTTT	NA	TRBV5-4	TRBJ1-4	NA